A selection of T cell receptor beta chains follows, all from one sample in a study of shared clonotypes between healthy human individuals. Data came from immunoSEQ multiplex PCR; TCRdb stores just in-frame clones and leaves some out. The sample has about 2.5 million clones, roughly 92% seen once. Material for sequencing was naive CD4+ T cells from PBMCs. The receptors stem from a man aged 18-30 years in good health. Some clones in this sample may be carry-over from other donors' samples. The CDR3 runs from the conserved cysteine through the conserved F or W. D genes are given only for firm matches. Size is stated for part of the rows, as once, few or many counts, or as a class when the clone is expanded.

v_call,j_call,clone_size,d_call,cdr3_aa,cdr3_nt
TRBV7-7,TRBJ2-2,once,TRBD2,CASSASGVNTGELFF,TGTGCCAGCAGTGCGAGCGGGGTGAACACCGGGGAGCTGTTTTTT
TRBV12-2,TRBJ1-3,-,-,CASRLAAGQIIRTGNTIYF,TGTGCAAGTCGCTTAGCGGCGGGACAGATTATACGCACTGGAAACACCATATATTTT
TRBV7-3,TRBJ2-7,-,-,CASSLTGDGEQYF,TGTGCCAGCAGCTTAACGGGGGACGGCGAGCAGTACTTC
TRBV4-1,TRBJ2-1,-,-,CASSQPTSGYNEQFF,TGCGCCAGCAGCCAACCGACTTCGGGGTACAATGAGCAGTTCTTC
TRBV27,TRBJ1-1,once,TRBD1,CASSLFRQGASEAFF,TGTGCCAGCAGTTTATTCAGACAGGGGGCTTCTGAAGCTTTCTTT
TRBV7-6,TRBJ2-2,-,-,CASSLDVAGELFF,TGTGCCAGCAGCTTAGACGTAGCCGGGGAGCTGTTTTTT
TRBV18,TRBJ2-3,-,TRBD2,CASSPPLAGPTDTQYF,TGTGCCAGCTCACCACCACTAGCGGGACCCACAGATACGCAGTATTTT
TRBV19,TRBJ2-7,-,-,CASSYRRQGYEQYF,TGTGCCAGTAGCTACCGGAGGCAGGGGTACGAGCAGTACTTC
TRBV9,TRBJ2-5,-,-,CASRLKPGDGETQYF,TGTGCCAGCAGACTAAAACCAGGGGACGGGGAGACCCAGTACTTC
TRBV27,TRBJ1-1,-,-,CASSRTEGTEAFF,TGTGCCAGCAGTCGGACCGAGGGGACTGAAGCTTTCTTT
TRBV6-1,TRBJ2-7,-,-,CASTLWQVSYEQYF,TGTGCCAGCACGCTTTGGCAGGTGTCCTACGAGCAGTACTTC
TRBV28,TRBJ1-1,once,-,CASSSIIEANTEAFF,TGTGCCAGCAGTTCCATCATAGAGGCGAACACTGAAGCTTTCTTT
TRBV28,TRBJ1-3,once,TRBD1,CASSNTTGALSGNTIYF,TGTGCCAGCAGCAATACCACAGGGGCCCTCTCTGGAAACACCATATATTTT
TRBV5-6,TRBJ2-3,-,TRBD2,CASSWRASGSTDTQYF,TGTGCCAGCAGCTGGCGGGCTAGCGGGAGCACAGATACGCAGTATTTT
TRBV5-1,TRBJ1-1,-,-,CASSLEGQNTEAFF,TGCGCCAGCAGCTTAGAGGGACAGAACACTGAAGCTTTCTTT
TRBV11-3,TRBJ1-1,-,-,CASSSGRSSTEAFF,TGTGCCAGCAGCTCAGGAAGAAGCAGCACTGAAGCTTTCTTT
TRBV7-8,TRBJ2-1,-,-,CASSLIGPSSYNEQFF,TGTGCCAGCAGCTTAATCGGTCCAAGCTCCTACAATGAGCAGTTCTTC
TRBV28,TRBJ1-1,-,-,CASSLWQKRGTEAFF,TGTGCCAGCAGTTTATGGCAGAAGAGGGGCACTGAAGCTTTCTTT
TRBV5-5,TRBJ2-7,-,-,CASSLSGVPSSYEQYF,TGTGCCAGCAGCTTGTCGGGGGTCCCAAGCTCCTACGAGCAGTACTTC
TRBV28,TRBJ2-7,-,-,CASRPWQVSSYEQYF,TGTGCCAGCAGGCCCTGGCAGGTTAGCTCCTACGAGCAGTACTTC
TRBV7-3,TRBJ1-1,-,-,CASSLGGQTNTEAFF,TGTGCCAGCAGCTTGGGAGGGCAGACGAACACTGAAGCTTTCTTT
TRBV30,TRBJ1-6,-,-,CAWMGITYNSPLHF,TGTGCCTGGATGGGGATCACCTATAATTCACCCCTCCACTTT
TRBV2,TRBJ1-5,-,-,CASSGWGDQPQHF,TGTGCCAGCAGTGGATGGGGTGATCAGCCCCAGCATTTT
TRBV23-1,TRBJ2-7,-,-,CASTREYPRGRIYEQYF,TGCGCCAGCACCCGCGAATATCCCCGGGGTCGGATCTACGAGCAGTACTTC
TRBV11-2,TRBJ2-1,-,TRBD2,CASRVTSGSGSEQFF,TGTGCCAGCAGGGTGACTAGCGGGAGCGGGAGTGAGCAGTTCTTC
TRBV7-9,TRBJ2-1,-,-,CASNRINEQFF,TGTGCCAGCAACCGAATCAATGAGCAGTTCTTC